This note documents a single T cell receptor beta chain sequence. The CDR3 totals 16 residues. Trimming shortened V by 7 bases and J by 3 bases, and 19 bases separated the two germline ends. Germline V lookup: CDR1 MDHEN, CDR2 SYDVKM. The record originates from a study of control samples from healthy donors and cancer patients. Sequenced by immunoSEQ multiplex PCR; TCRdb stores in-frame clones only, minus some. The sample contains 100,000 or so clones, about 83% of which appear only once. This chain connects TRBV28 to TRBJ1-5, with a possible D match to TRBD1 (6 bases). Sequencing was carried out using blood. The clonotype was recovered from a woman aged 50 to 60 in good health. CDR3 in amino acids: CASKKGYGQLNQPQHF. The CDR3 region has the DNA TGTGCCAGCAAAAAGGGCTATGGACAGCTCAATCAGCCCCAGCATTTT.